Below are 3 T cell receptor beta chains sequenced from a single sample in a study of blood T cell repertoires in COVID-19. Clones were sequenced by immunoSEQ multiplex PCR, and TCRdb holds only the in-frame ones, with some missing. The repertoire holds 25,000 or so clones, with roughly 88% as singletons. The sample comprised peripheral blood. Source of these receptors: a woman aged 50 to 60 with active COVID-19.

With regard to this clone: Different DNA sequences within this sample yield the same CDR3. The CDR3 DNA reads TGCAGCGCGCGGACAGGGGGCAATGAGCAGTTCTTC. This encodes CSARTGGNEQFF. The rearrangement links TRBV29-1 to TRBJ2-1; 10 nucleotides align to TRBD1. CDR3 size: 12 residues. With 7 bases clipped from V and 6 bases from J, the junction kept 3 bases outside the gene matches. Germline CDR1 SQVTM, CDR2 ANQGSEA.

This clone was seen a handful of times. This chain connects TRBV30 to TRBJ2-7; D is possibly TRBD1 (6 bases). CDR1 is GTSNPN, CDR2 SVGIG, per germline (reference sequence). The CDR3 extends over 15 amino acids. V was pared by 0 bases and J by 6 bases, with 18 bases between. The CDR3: CAWSVPWQGSGEQYF. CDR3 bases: TGTGCCTGGAGTGTACCCTGGCAGGGGTCGGGCGAGCAGTACTTC.

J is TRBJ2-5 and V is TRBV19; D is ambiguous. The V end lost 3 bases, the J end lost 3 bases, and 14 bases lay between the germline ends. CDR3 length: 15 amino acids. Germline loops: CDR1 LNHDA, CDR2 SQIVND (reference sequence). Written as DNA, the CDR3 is TGTGCCAGTAGTATTTACGCTGGGCAGGAAGAGACCCAGTACTTC. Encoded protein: CASSIYAGQEETQYF.